This TCR beta chain comes out of a study of cytomegalovirus exposure and HLA in healthy donors. The PCR was carried out with 60 Vbeta primers and 13 Jbeta primers. Method: immunoSEQ multiplex PCR; TCRdb's copy keeps in-frame clones and lacks some. The data contain fewer than 200,000 clones, roughly three quarters of them singletons. To note about this clone: Antigen: not known.

The CDR3 runs 16 residues. The V and J ends lost 5 bases and 4 bases, in that order; junction bases with no gene match: 8. The germline CDR1 and CDR2 sequences are MNHNY and SVGAGI (reference sequence). General study results and limits: TCR beta V segments were, for the most part, productive about 87% or about 30% of the time in an earlier analysis.

The specimen sequenced was PBMCs. This receptor was identified in a man in his late teens or twenties in good health and CMV-seropositive. The chain links TRBV6-6 to TRBJ2-5, with TRBD1 matching over 12 bases. The CDR3 bases are TGTGCCAGCAGTCTACCGGGACAGGGGGCCCGAGAGACCCAGTACTTC. It is translated as CASSLPGQGARETQYF.